These 30 T cell receptor beta chains were all obtained from the same sample, sequenced in a study of shared clonotypes between healthy human individuals. Using immunoSEQ multiplex PCR, the repertoire was profiled, and TCRdb retains in-frame clones only, with some absent. The data hold 950,000 to 1,200,000 clones, with approximately 77% observed a single time. Source material: memory CD4+ T cells from PBMCs. Indicated subset: CD45RA-negative fraction. These receptors were taken from a young man in good health. Some clones in this sample may be carry-over from other donors' samples.

Notes on this clone: In the same sample, other DNA sequences code for this CDR3. This chain uses TRBV5-1 with TRBJ2-1; D possibly matches TRBD1 or TRBD2 (6 bases each). The V gene's germline CDR1 is SGHRS and CDR2 YFSETQ. The CDR3 extends over 14 amino acids. The germline V and J ends were trimmed by 2 bases and 5 bases, with 11 bases remaining between them. CDR3 sequence reads: CASSLQGGDNEQFF. The CDR3 coding sequence is TGCGCCAGCAGCTTACAGGGCGGGGACAATGAGCAGTTCTTC.

The chain has TRBV5-1 and TRBJ1-4, with 9 positions matching TRBD1. Germline loops: CDR1 SGHRS, CDR2 YFSETQ. The ends lost 3 bases at V and 8 bases at J; junction bases unmatched: 11. This CDR3 comprises 16 residues. The DNA for the CDR3 is TGCGCCAGCAGCTCGGGGCTGGGACAGGGAACCGAAAAACTGTTTTTT. Translating it yields CASSSGLGQGTEKLFF. The whole variable domain, remainder taken from reference TRBV5-1 and TRBJ1-4, is KAGVTQTPRYLIKTRGQQVTLSCSPISGHRSVSWYQQTPGQGLQFLFEYFSETQRNKGNFPGRFSGRQFSNSRSEMNVSTLELGDSALYLCASSSGLGQGTEKLFFGSGTQLSVL.

The V and J genes are TRBV7-6 and TRBJ1-5; TRBD1 matches 7 bases. The V gene end was trimmed by 4 bases and the J gene end by 7 bases; junction bases not matched to a gene: 4. The CDR3 totals 13 residues. The germline V gene has CDR1 SGHVS and CDR2 FNYEAQ. CDR3 sequence: CASSYNRGQPQHF. The CDR3 DNA reads TGTGCCAGCAGCTACAACAGGGGCCAGCCCCAGCATTTT.

The V gene is TRBV5-1, the J gene TRBJ1-1; D is ambiguous. In germline, CDR1 is SGHRS, CDR2 YFSETQ. The CDR3 has 16 residues. Deletions cut 2 bases from V and 3 bases from J, with 17 bases between. CDR3 sequence reads: CASSLRSQRRHTEAFF. The CDR3 nucleotides are TGCGCCAGCAGCTTACGGTCGCAACGGAGGCACACTGAAGCTTTCTTT.

This clone was seen many times. At the DNA level, this CDR3 is encoded by other sequences in the same sample as well. This chain joins TRBV13 and TRBJ1-1; 8 bases map to TRBD1. The CDR3 is 14 residues long. Germline V gene lookup returns CDR1 PRHDT and CDR2 FYEKMQ (reference sequence). V dropped 5 bases and J dropped 4; count of bases not matched to a gene: 6. DNA for the CDR3: TGTGCCAGCAGCCTACGGGACAGGATCACTGAAGCTTTCTTT. Amino acid sequence: CASSLRDRITEAFF.

Worth noting for this clone: Other DNA sequences within the sample encode an identical CDR3. The CDR3 sequence: CASSEGADTQYF. The CDR3 nucleotides read TGTGCCAGCAGTGAGGGGGCAGATACGCAGTATTTT. This chain joins TRBV2 and TRBJ2-3; D may correspond to TRBD1 or TRBD2 (5 bases each). The ends were cut back, 3 bases at V and 4 bases at J, with 5 bases in the middle. This CDR3 is 12 amino acids long. Germline CDR1 is SNHLY and CDR2 is FYNNEI.

The V gene is TRBV7-2, the J gene TRBJ2-3; D may be TRBD1 (6 bases). Germline V CDR1 and CDR2: SGHTA, FQGNSA. V was shortened by 2 bases and J by 9 bases, with 18 bases between the two germline ends. The CDR3 totals 15 residues. CDR3 sequence reads: CASSLSRTVQGTQYF. DNA for the CDR3: TGTGCCAGCAGCTTAAGTAGGACTGTGCAGGGGACGCAGTATTTT.

Worth noting for this clone: Other DNA sequences from this sample encode an identical CDR3 as well. This sequence joins TRBV19 and TRBJ1-5; TRBD1 matches 7 bases. Germline loops: CDR1 LNHDA, CDR2 SQIVND (reference sequence). CDR3 length: 15 residues. Germline trimming cut 3 bases from V and 4 bases from J; bases unmatched to any gene: 6. In DNA form, the CDR3 reads TGTGCCAGTAGTATCGGAGGGGGCCGTAATCAGCCCCAGCATTTT. It is translated as CASSIGGGRNQPQHF.

The chain couples TRBV4-1 to TRBJ2-5; 7 positions agree with TRBD2. V was pared by 1 base and J by 0 bases, with 5 bases of the junction left unmatched. The germline gives CDR1 MGHRA, CDR2 YSYEKL. The CDR3 spans 16 residues. Here the CDR3 DNA reads TGCGCCAGCAGCCAAGGGAACGGGAGGTACCAAGAGACCCAGTACTTC. This translates into CASSQGNGRYQETQYF.

This clone was picked up one time. Other DNA sequences in this specimen translate into the identical CDR3. The CDR3 protein is CAWSTGTGETQYF. CDR3 coding DNA: TGTGCCTGGAGTACAGGGACCGGGGAGACCCAGTACTTC. This chain links TRBV30 with TRBJ2-5, with a weak D call TRBD1 (6 bases). V dropped 2 bases and J dropped 5 bases, with 12 bases sitting between them. The CDR3 covers 13 residues. CDR1 GTSNPN and CDR2 SVGIG come from the germline V gene (reference sequence).

CDR3 amino acids: CASSRSGGETQYF. CDR3 coding DNA: TGTGCCAGCAGTCGAAGTGGGGGGGAGACCCAGTACTTC. The chain uses TRBV7-3 and TRBJ2-5; D might be TRBD2 (6 bases). V was cut by 6 bases and J by 5 bases, with 13 bases left in between. Germline V gene sequence: CDR1 SGHTA, CDR2 FQGTGA. This CDR3 region has 13 residues.

This clone has just a few counts. CDR3 sequence reads: CASSLRVSSYGYTF. CDR3 DNA: TGTGCCAGCAGCTTGAGGGTATCCTCCTATGGCTACACCTTC. V gene TRBV5-4 combines with J gene TRBJ1-2, with D hard to call. V was shortened by 1 base and J by 4 bases, with 11 bases between the two germline ends. The germline gives CDR1 SGHNT, CDR2 YYREEE (reference sequence). The CDR3 covers 14 residues.

V and J are TRBV11-2 and TRBJ2-7, with D possibly called TRBD1 or TRBD2 (7 bases each). In germline, CDR1 is SGHAT, CDR2 FQNNGV. V gave up 0 bases and J gave up 5 bases, with 20 bases separating them. The CDR3 contains 17 residues. CDR3 region: CASSLDGGGGSAHEQYF. The CDR3 nucleotides read TGTGCCAGCAGCTTAGATGGGGGAGGGGGCAGTGCCCACGAGCAGTACTTC.

This clone was detected only once. The sample has other DNA sequences that encode this CDR3 too. This chain connects TRBV18 to TRBJ1-1; D call uncertain. The V and J ends lost 2 bases and 2 bases respectively, with 6 bases between them. Germline CDR1 and CDR2: KGHSH and LQKENI. The CDR3 loop spans 13 amino acids. The CDR3 sequence is CASSPSGNTEAFF. The DNA of the CDR3 is TGTGCCAGCTCACCATCAGGTAACACTGAAGCTTTCTTT.

This rearrangement joins TRBV30 to TRBJ2-1; 7 bases are shared with TRBD1. The V and J ends lost 2 bases and 1 base, in that order; junction bases with no gene match: 11. Germline loops: CDR1 GTSNPN, CDR2 SVGIG (reference sequence). CDR3 length: 17 amino acids. The CDR3 is CAWSSNRGKKSYNEQFF. The CDR3 coding sequence is TGTGCCTGGAGTAGTAACAGGGGAAAAAAGTCCTACAATGAGCAGTTCTTC.

V and J are TRBV14 and TRBJ2-1; D is perhaps TRBD2 (6 bases). The CDR3 is 11 residues long. Germline V lookup: CDR1 SGHDN, CDR2 FVKESK. V lost 4 bases and J 11 bases, leaving 9 bases between the germline ends. The CDR3, as DNA: TGTGCCAGCAGCCCAGGGAGGCAGCAGTTCTTC. Translated: CASSPGRQQFF.

The chain joins TRBV5-6 to TRBJ2-1; possible D gene TRBD2, 5 bases. This CDR3 comprises 16 residues. From germline, CDR1 is SGHDT and CDR2 YYEEEE. V was clipped by 4 bases and J by 2 bases, with 16 bases between them. CDR3 sequence reads: CASSAVGVPPYNEQFF. The CDR3 DNA sequence: TGTGCCAGCAGCGCCGTCGGGGTACCCCCCTACAATGAGCAGTTCTTC.

V gene TRBV6-5 combines with J gene TRBJ2-5; 7 bases agree with TRBD2. V trimming: 5 bases; J trimming: 7 bases; junction bases outside the gene matches: 7. The V gene's germline CDR1 is MNHEY and CDR2 SVGAGI. The CDR3 is made up of 13 amino acids. The CDR3 protein is CASSTGGSGTQYF. The CDR3 DNA follows: TGTGCCAGCAGTACCGGGGGGTCAGGGACCCAGTACTTC.

The chain uses TRBV19 and TRBJ2-7, with a tentative D call TRBD2 (6 bases). Germline V gives CDR1 LNHDA, CDR2 SQIVND (reference sequence). V dropped 7 bases and J dropped 6 bases, with 19 bases sitting between them. This CDR3 spans 14 amino acids. CDR3 loop: CASNPGGAGLEQYF. CDR3 coding DNA: TGTGCCAGTAACCCCGGGGGAGCGGGCCTCGAGCAGTACTTC.

The chain joins TRBV4-2 to TRBJ1-1; 8 bases match TRBD1. From germline, CDR1 is LGHNA and CDR2 YNFKEQ. With 3 bases clipped from V and 10 bases from J, the junction kept 7 bases outside the gene matches. The CDR3 is 13 residues long. In DNA, the CDR3 is TGTGCCAGCAGCCAGGTAGGACAGGGCGCAGCTTTCTTT. This sequence encodes CASSQVGQGAAFF.

This chain uses TRBV19 with TRBJ1-5, with D perhaps matching TRBD1 (5 bases). Between the trimmed V and J ends, which lost 9 bases and 9 bases, there was a span of 18 bases. Germline V gives CDR1 LNHDA, CDR2 SQIVND (reference sequence). This CDR3 comprises 13 residues. The CDR3 reads CASRDRGEGPQHF. In DNA, the CDR3 is TGTGCCAGCCGGGACCGCGGGGAGGGGCCCCAGCATTTT.

The gene calls are TRBV2 and TRBJ2-7; 10 nucleotides align to TRBD2. CDR1 is SNHLY and CDR2 is FYNNEI in the germline V gene. Trimming removed 6 bases from V and 0 bases from J; junction bases left unmatched: 11. This CDR3 contains 17 residues. The CDR3 DNA follows: TGTGCCAGCAGGGGACTAGCGCAATATTTAAGCTCCTACGAGCAGTACTTC. This codes for CASRGLAQYLSSYEQYF.

The chain carries TRBV4-1 and TRBJ1-1; D gene unclear. In germline, CDR1 is MGHRA, CDR2 YSYEKL. Between the trimmed V and J ends, which lost 4 bases and 1 base, there was a span of 7 bases. The CDR3 is made up of 13 amino acids. The CDR3 DNA reads TGCGCCAGCAGCCCATGGTCGAACACTGAAGCTTTCTTT. Protein product: CASSPWSNTEAFF.

CDR3 sequence: CAWSVTRASFSGNTIYF. CDR3 DNA sequence: TGTGCCTGGAGTGTTACCAGGGCGTCTTTCTCTGGAAACACCATATATTTT. The gene calls are TRBV30 and TRBJ1-3; D is perhaps TRBD1 (5 bases). This CDR3 comprises 17 residues. The germline V and J ends were trimmed by 0 bases and 0 bases, with 15 bases remaining between them. Germline CDR1 is GTSNPN and CDR2 is SVGIG (reference sequence).

The V gene is TRBV7-9, the J gene TRBJ2-7; D is ambiguous. Germline assignment: CDR1 SEHNR and CDR2 FQNEAQ (reference sequence). The CDR3 has 16 residues. Deletions cut 4 bases from V and 6 bases from J, with 22 bases between. CDR3 loop: CASSSPNSPVGSEQYF. Here the CDR3 DNA reads TGTGCCAGCAGCTCACCCAATTCCCCGGTGGGTTCCGAGCAGTACTTC. The full variable domain, its missing parts supplied by reference TRBV7-9 and TRBJ2-7, is DTGVSQNPRHKITKRGQNVTFRCDPISEHNRLYWYRQTLGQGPEFLTYFQNEAQLEKSRLLSDRFSAERPKGSFSTLEIQRTEQGDSAMYLCASSSPNSPVGSEQYFGPGTRLTVT.

The sample holds a few counts of this clone. This chain connects TRBV19 to TRBJ2-2; TRBD2 agrees at 10 bases. V was pared by 4 bases and J by 5 bases, with 4 bases of the junction left unmatched. The CDR3 consists of 15 residues. Germline V gene lookup returns CDR1 LNHDA and CDR2 SQIVND (reference sequence). The CDR3 here is CASSTAGGPTGELFF. The CDR3, as DNA: TGTGCCAGTAGTACAGCGGGAGGGCCAACCGGGGAGCTGTTTTTT.

This rearrangement joins TRBV7-7 to TRBJ2-1; perhaps TRBD2 as D (5 bases). The CDR3 spans 14 residues. Trimming removed 4 bases from V and 9 bases from J, with 16 bases in between. CDR1 and CDR2 (germline): SSHAT, FNYEAQ (reference sequence). Written as DNA, the CDR3 is TGTGCCAGCAGCTCCGGGGTAGTCCCAACTGAGCAGTTCTTC. It yields the protein CASSSGVVPTEQFF. Complete variable domain (other parts from reference TRBV7-7 and TRBJ2-1): GAGVSQSPRYKVTKRGQDVTLRCDPISSHATLYWYQQALGQGPEFLTYFNYEAQPDKSGLPSDRFSAERPEGSISTLTIQRTEQRDSAMYRCASSSGVVPTEQFFGPGTRLTVL.

This sequence joins TRBV6-6 and TRBJ1-5; possibly TRBD1 for D (5 bases). V was trimmed by 2 bases and J by 2 bases, leaving 10 bases between them. This CDR3 has 15 residues. Germline V gene data show CDR1 as MNHNY and CDR2 as SVGAGI (reference sequence). The CDR3 region has the DNA TGTGCCAGCAGTTACGGGGGGGATGGCAATCAGCCCCAGCATTTT. This sequence encodes CASSYGGDGNQPQHF.

This chain joins TRBV7-2 and TRBJ2-5; 8 positions match TRBD1. V gave up 4 bases and J gave up 2 bases; unmatched junction bases: 15. The CDR3 has 18 amino acids. Germline assignment: CDR1 SGHTA and CDR2 FQGNSA. The CDR3 bases are TGTGCCAGCAGCTCATTTTTCACCACCAGGGGGCGGCAAGAGACCCAGTACTTC. Its translation: CASSSFFTTRGRQETQYF.

The rearrangement uses TRBV6-6 and TRBJ2-5, with D possibly TRBD1 on 6 matching bases. This CDR3 is built from 14 residues. Trimming took off 5 bases at V and 3 bases at J, with 13 bases between the two ends. The germline gives CDR1 MNHNY, CDR2 SVGAGI (reference sequence). Here the CDR3 reads CASSRSGVEETQYF. In DNA form, the CDR3 reads TGTGCCAGCAGTCGGTCAGGGGTGGAAGAGACCCAGTACTTC.